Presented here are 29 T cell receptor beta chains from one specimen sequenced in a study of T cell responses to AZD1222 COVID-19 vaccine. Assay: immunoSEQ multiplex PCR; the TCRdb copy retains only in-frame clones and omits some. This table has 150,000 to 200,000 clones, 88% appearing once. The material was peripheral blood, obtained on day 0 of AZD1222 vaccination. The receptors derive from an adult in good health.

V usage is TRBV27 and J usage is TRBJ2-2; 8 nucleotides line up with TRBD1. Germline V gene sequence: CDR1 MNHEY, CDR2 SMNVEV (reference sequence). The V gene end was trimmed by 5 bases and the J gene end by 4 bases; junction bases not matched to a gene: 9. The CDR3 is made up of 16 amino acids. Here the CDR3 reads CASSRSGGGLTGELFF. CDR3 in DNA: TGTGCCAGCAGTCGATCAGGGGGCGGCCTCACCGGGGAGCTGTTTTTT.

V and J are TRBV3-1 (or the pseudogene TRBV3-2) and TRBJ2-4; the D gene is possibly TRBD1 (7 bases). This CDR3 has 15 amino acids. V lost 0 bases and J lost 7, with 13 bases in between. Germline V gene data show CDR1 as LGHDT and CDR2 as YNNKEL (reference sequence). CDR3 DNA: TGTGCCAGCAGCCAAGATCAGGGGGGTCGGAACATTCAGTACTTC. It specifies CASSQDQGGRNIQYF.

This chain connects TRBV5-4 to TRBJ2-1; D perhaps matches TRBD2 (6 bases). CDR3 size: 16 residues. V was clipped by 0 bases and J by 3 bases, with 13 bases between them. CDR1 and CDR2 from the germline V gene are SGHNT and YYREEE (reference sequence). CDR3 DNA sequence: TGTGCCAGCAGCTTGGCTAAAGCGGGCGGCTACAATGAGCAGTTCTTC. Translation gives CASSLAKAGGYNEQFF.

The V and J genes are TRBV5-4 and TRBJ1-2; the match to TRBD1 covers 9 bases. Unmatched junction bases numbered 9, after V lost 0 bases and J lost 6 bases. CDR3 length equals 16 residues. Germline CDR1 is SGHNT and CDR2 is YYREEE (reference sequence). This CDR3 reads CASSLEVNRGQDGYTF. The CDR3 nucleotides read TGTGCCAGCAGCTTGGAAGTTAACAGGGGGCAGGATGGCTACACCTTC.

This CDR3 is CASRPGPSTEAFF. The CDR3 nucleotides read TGTGCCAGCAGGCCGGGACCTAGCACTGAAGCTTTCTTT. J is TRBJ1-1 and V is TRBV28; a weak D match, TRBD1 (5 bases). CDR1 and CDR2 (germline): MDHEN, SYDVKM. Trimming cost V 6 bases and J 4 bases, with 12 bases left between them. The CDR3 spans 13 residues.

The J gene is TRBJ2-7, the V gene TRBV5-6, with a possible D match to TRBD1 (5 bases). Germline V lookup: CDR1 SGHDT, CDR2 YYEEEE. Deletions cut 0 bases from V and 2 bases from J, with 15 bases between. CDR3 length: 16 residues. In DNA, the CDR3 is TGTGCCAGCAGCTTGGCCCTCCTTGACAGTCCCTACGAGCAGTACTTC. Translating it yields CASSLALLDSPYEQYF.

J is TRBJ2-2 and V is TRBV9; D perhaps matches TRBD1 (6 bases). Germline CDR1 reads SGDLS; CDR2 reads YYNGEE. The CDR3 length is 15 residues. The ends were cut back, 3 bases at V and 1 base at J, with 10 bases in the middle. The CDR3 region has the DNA TGTGCCAGCAGCGCAGGGACAAGGAACACCGGGGAGCTGTTTTTT. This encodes CASSAGTRNTGELFF.

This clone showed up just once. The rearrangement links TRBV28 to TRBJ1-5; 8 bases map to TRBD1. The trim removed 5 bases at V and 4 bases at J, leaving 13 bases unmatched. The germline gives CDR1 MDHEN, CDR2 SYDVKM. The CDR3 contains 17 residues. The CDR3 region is CASSLMRGQGPNQPQHF. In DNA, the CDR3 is TGTGCCAGCAGTCTTATGCGAGGACAGGGCCCGAATCAGCCCCAGCATTTT.

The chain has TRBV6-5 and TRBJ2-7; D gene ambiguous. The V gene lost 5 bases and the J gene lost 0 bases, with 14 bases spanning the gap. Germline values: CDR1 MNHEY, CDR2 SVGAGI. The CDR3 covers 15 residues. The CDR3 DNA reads TGTGCCAGCAGTCCCCGAGCCGATAGCTCCTACGAGCAGTACTTC. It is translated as CASSPRADSSYEQYF.

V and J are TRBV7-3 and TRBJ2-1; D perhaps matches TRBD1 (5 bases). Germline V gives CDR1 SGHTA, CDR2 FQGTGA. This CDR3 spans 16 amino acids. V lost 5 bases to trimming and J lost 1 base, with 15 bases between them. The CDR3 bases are TGTGCCAGCAGCCCTGAGACAGCTAGATCCTACAATGAGCAGTTCTTC. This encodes CASSPETARSYNEQFF.

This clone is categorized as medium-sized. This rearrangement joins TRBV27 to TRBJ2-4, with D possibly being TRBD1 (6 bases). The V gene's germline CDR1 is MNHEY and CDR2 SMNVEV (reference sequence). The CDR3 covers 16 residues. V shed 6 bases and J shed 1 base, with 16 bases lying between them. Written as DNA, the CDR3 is TGTGCCAGCAGATCATTATCCGACAGGGCCAAAAACATTCAGTACTTC. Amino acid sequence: CASRSLSDRAKNIQYF.

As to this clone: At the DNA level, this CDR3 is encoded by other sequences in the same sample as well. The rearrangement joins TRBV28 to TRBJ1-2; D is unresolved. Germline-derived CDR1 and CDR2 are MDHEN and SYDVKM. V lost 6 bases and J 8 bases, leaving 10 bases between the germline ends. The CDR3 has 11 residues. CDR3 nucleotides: TGTGCCAGCAGCCCAGCGCGGGGCTACACCTTC. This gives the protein CASSPARGYTF.

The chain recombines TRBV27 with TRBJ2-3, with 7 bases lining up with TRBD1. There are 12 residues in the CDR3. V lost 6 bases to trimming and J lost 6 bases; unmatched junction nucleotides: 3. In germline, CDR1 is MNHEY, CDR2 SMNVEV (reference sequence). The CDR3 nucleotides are TGTGCCAGCAGGACAGGGTTGGATACGCAGTATTTT. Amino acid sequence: CASRTGLDTQYF.

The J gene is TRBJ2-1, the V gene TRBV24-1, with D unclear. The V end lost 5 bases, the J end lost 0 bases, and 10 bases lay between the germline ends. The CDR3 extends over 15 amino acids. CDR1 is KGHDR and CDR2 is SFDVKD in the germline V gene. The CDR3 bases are TGTGCCACCAGTGGTGAGTTTAACTCCTACAATGAGCAGTTCTTC. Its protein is CATSGEFNSYNEQFF.

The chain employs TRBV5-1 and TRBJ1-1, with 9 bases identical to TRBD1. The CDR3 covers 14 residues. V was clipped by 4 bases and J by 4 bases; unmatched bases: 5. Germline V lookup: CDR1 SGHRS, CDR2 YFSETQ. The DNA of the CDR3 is TGCGCCAGCAGCGTAGACAGGGGGGGCACTGAAGCTTTCTTT. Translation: CASSVDRGGTEAFF.

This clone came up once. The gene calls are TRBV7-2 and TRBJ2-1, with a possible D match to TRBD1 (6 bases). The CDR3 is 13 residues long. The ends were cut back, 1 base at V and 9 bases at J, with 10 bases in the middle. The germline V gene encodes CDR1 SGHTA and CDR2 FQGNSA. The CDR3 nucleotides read TGTGCCAGCAGCTTAGGAGGGGGAGTTGAGCAGTTCTTC. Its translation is CASSLGGGVEQFF.

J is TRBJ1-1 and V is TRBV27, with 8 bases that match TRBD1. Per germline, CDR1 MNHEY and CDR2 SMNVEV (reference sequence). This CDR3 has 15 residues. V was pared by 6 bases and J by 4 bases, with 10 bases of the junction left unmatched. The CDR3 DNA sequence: TGTGCCAGCAGCTCTTGGACAGGGCCGGTCACTGAAGCTTTCTTT. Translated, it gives CASSSWTGPVTEAFF.

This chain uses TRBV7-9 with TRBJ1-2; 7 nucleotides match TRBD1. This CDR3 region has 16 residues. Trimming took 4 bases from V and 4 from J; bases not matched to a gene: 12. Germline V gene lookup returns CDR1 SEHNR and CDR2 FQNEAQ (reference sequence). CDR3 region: CASSSLNGQGVYGYTF. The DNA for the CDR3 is TGTGCCAGCAGCTCACTTAATGGGCAGGGGGTCTATGGCTACACCTTC.

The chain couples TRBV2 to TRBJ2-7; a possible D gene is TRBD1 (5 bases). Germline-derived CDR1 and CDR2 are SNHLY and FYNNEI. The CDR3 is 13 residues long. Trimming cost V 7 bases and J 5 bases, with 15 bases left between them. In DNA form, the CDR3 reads TGTGCCAGCACCCCAGGGTGGATCGACGAGCAGTACTTC. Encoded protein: CASTPGWIDEQYF.

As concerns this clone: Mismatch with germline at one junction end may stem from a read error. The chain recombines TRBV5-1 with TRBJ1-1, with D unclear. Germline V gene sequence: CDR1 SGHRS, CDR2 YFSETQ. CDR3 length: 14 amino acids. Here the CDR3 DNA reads TGCGCCAGCAGTTTGGGAGCTCTGGGTGATGAAGCTTTCTTT. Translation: CASSLGALGDEAFF.

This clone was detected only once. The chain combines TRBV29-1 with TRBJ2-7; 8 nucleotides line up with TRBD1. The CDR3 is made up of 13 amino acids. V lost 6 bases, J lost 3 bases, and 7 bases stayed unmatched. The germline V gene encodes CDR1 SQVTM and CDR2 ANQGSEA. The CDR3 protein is CSVTGTGVYEQYF. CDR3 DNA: TGCAGCGTCACTGGGACAGGCGTCTACGAGCAGTACTTC.

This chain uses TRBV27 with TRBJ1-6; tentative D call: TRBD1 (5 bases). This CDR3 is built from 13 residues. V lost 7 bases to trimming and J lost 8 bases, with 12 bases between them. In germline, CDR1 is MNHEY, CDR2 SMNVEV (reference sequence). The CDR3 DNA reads TGTGCCAGCACGAGGGGCACCTATTCACCCCTCCACTTT. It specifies CASTRGTYSPLHF.

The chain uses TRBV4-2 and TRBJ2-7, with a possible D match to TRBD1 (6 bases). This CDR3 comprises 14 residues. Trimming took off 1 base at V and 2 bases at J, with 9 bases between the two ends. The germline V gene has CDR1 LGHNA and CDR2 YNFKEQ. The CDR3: CASSQGRGAYEQYF. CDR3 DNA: TGTGCCAGCAGCCAAGGCAGGGGAGCCTACGAGCAGTACTTC.

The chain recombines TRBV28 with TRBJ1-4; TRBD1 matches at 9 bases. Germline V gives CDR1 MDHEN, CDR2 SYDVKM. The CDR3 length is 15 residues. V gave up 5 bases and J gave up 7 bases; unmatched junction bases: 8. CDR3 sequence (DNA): TGTGCCAGCAGTCCACCGGGACAGGGTGGTGAAAAACTGTTTTTT. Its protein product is CASSPPGQGGEKLFF.

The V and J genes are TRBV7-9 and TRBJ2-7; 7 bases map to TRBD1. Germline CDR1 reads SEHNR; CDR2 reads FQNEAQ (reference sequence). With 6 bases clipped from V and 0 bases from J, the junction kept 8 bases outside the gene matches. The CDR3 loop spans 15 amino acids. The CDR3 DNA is TGTGCCAGCAGTCTAGACAGGGTGAACTCCTACGAGCAGTACTTC. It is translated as CASSLDRVNSYEQYF.

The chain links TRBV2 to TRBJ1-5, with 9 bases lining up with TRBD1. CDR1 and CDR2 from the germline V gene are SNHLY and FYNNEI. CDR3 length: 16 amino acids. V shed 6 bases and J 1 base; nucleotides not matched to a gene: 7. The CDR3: CASSEQGAASNQPQHF. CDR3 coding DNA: TGTGCCAGCAGCGAACAGGGGGCAGCGAGCAATCAGCCCCAGCATTTT.

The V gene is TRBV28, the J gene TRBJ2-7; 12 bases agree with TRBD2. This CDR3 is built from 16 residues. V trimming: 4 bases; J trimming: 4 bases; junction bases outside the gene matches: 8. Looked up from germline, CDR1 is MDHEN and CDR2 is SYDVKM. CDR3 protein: CASSSRTSGTGYEQYF. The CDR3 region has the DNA TGTGCCAGCAGTTCCCGGACTAGCGGGACCGGTTACGAGCAGTACTTC.

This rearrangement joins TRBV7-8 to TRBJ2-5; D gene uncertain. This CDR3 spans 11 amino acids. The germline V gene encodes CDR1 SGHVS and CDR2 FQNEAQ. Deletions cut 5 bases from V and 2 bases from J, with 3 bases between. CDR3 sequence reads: CASSPQETQYF. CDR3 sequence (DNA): TGTGCCAGCAGCCCTCAAGAGACCCAGTACTTC.

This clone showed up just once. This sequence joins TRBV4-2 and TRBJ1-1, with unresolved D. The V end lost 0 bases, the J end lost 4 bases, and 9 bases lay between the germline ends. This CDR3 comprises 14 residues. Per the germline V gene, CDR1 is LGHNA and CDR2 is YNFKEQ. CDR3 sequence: CASSQDFLSTEAFF. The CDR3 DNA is TGTGCCAGCAGCCAAGATTTCCTGAGCACTGAAGCTTTCTTT.